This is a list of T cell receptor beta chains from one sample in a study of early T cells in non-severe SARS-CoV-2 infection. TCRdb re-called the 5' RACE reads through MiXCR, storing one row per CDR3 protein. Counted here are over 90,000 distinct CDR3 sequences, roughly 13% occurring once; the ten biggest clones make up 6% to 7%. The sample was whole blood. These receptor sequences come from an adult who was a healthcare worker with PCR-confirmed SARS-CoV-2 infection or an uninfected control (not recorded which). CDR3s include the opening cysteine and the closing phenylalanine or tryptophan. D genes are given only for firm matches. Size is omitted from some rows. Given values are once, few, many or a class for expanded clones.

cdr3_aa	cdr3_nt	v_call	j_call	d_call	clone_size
CSASGTSGGSYEQYF	TGCAGTGCTAGCGGGACTAGCGGGGGTTCCTACGAGCAGTACTTC	TRBV20-1	TRBJ2-7	TRBD2	many
CASSSEAYLGNSPLHF	TGTGCCAGCAGTTCTGAGGCGTATCTCGGTAATTCACCCCTCCACTTT	TRBV12-3/TRBV12-4	TRBJ1-6	-	-
CSAGRLYNEQFF	TGCAGTGCAGGGCGTCTTTACAATGAGCAGTTCTTC	TRBV20-1	TRBJ2-1	-	few
CSVNSGVLTDTQYF	TGCAGTGTCAATTCGGGGGTCCTCACAGATACGCAGTATTTT	TRBV20-1	TRBJ2-3	-	many
CASSPTGIPSYEQYF	TGTGCCAGCAGTCCGACCGGGATACCGAGCTACGAGCAGTACTTC	TRBV28	TRBJ2-7	-	-
CASSIRSSSPEKLFF	TGTGCCAGTAGTATACGGAGCAGCAGCCCTGAAAAACTGTTTTTT	TRBV19	TRBJ1-4	-	few
CASSQVSGSSYNEQFF	TGCGCCAGCAGCCAAGTTAGCGGGTCCTCCTACAATGAGCAGTTCTTC	TRBV4-1	TRBJ2-1	TRBD2	-
CASSWASEQYF	TGTGCCAGCAGTTGGGCCTCCGAGCAGTACTTC	TRBV7-9	TRBJ2-7	-	many
CASRIAGGTHEQFF	TGTGCCAGCAGGATAGCGGGAGGGACACATGAGCAGTTCTTC	TRBV6-2/TRBV6-3	TRBJ2-1	TRBD2	few
CASSQVEGFYNEQFF	TGCGCCAGCAGCCAAGTGGAGGGGTTCTACAATGAGCAGTTCTTC	TRBV4-1	TRBJ2-1	-	many
CASSPTLVSGSRHEQFF	TGTGCCAGCAGCCCGACCCTTGTTAGCGGGAGTAGACATGAGCAGTTCTTC	TRBV11-2	TRBJ2-1	TRBD2	-
CASQDGWTEAFF	TGTGCCAGCCAGGACGGATGGACTGAAGCTTTCTTT	TRBV6-2/TRBV6-3	TRBJ1-1	-	-
CSVWGGGNTGELFF	TGCAGCGTTTGGGGCGGGGGAAACACCGGGGAGCTGTTTTTT	TRBV29-1	TRBJ2-2	TRBD2	-
CASSQEGGQPQHF	TGTGCCAGCAGCCAAGAAGGGGGTCAGCCCCAGCATTTT	TRBV4-2	TRBJ1-5	-	many
CASSLVSGRAPLSYNEQFF	TGTGCCAGCAGCTTAGTTAGCGGGAGGGCCCCCCTCTCCTACAATGAGCAGTTCTTC	TRBV7-9	TRBJ2-1	TRBD2	-
CVSSLHGGRSQHF	TGTGTCAGCAGTTTACACGGGGGGCGATCCCAGCATTTT	TRBV28	TRBJ1-5	-	-
CASSERTVVVYF	TGTGCCAGCAGTGAACGGACGGTCGTCGTATATTTT	TRBV6-2/TRBV6-3	TRBJ1-3	-	many
CSARPSTGNQPQHF	TGCAGTGCTAGGCCATCCACAGGAAATCAGCCCCAGCATTTT	TRBV20-1	TRBJ1-5	-	-
CSASGLAGVGEQFF	TGCAGTGCTAGCGGGCTAGCGGGAGTTGGTGAGCAGTTCTTC	TRBV20-1	TRBJ2-1	TRBD2	-
CASRNSGSVFYNEQFF	TGTGCCAGCAGAAATAGCGGGAGTGTGTTCTACAATGAGCAGTTCTTC	TRBV7-2	TRBJ2-1	TRBD2	-
CASSYSIFYEQYF	TGTGCCAGCAGTTATTCGATTTTCTACGAGCAGTACTTC	TRBV6-2/TRBV6-3	TRBJ2-7	-	-
CASSLVRVALYEQYF	TGTGCCAGCAGCTTAGTAAGAGTGGCCCTCTACGAGCAGTACTTC	TRBV7-9	TRBJ2-7	-	many
CASSGTSRGNEQFF	TGTGCCAGCAGTGGGACTAGCCGTGGGAATGAGCAGTTCTTC	TRBV2	TRBJ2-1	TRBD2	few
CASSLTTGRDEQFF	TGTGCCAGCAGTTTAACAACAGGTCGGGATGAGCAGTTCTTC	TRBV28	TRBJ2-1	-	few
CASSFGAGGSYNSPLHF	TGTGCCAGCAGCTTTGGTGCGGGGGGCAGTTATAATTCACCCCTCCACTTT	TRBV7-8	TRBJ1-6	-	few
CASSPDRGSTEAFF	TGTGCCAGCAGCCCGGACAGGGGAAGCACTGAAGCTTTCTTT	TRBV6-5	TRBJ1-1	TRBD1	many
CASSLDAPGRGQLSNEQFF	TGTGCCAGCAGCTTAGACGCCCCGGGCAGGGGGCAGTTGAGCAATGAGCAGTTCTTC	TRBV11-2	TRBJ2-1	TRBD1	few
CAISVAGGRFHPF	TGTGCCATCAGTGTAGCGGGAGGGAGGTTCCACCCCTTC	TRBV10-3	TRBJ2-5	TRBD2	many
CASSLTVLTEAFF	TGCGCCAGCAGCCTCACTGTTCTCACTGAAGCTTTCTTT	TRBV4-1	TRBJ1-1	-	-
CASSFRPYEQYF	TGTGCCAGCAGTTTTCGGCCATACGAGCAGTACTTC	TRBV28	TRBJ2-7	-	few
CASSPRVPYEQYF	TGTGCCAGCAGTCCGCGGGTCCCCTACGAGCAGTACTTC	TRBV28	TRBJ2-7	-	-
CSARDPSGSKETQYF	TGCAGTGCTAGAGATCCTAGCGGGAGTAAAGAGACCCAGTACTTC	TRBV20-1	TRBJ2-5	TRBD2	few
CASRPIPDFDYEQYF	TGTGCAAGTCGCCCCATCCCCGATTTCGACTACGAGCAGTACTTC	TRBV12-2	TRBJ2-7	-	-
CASSFSRTLPDTQYF	TGTGCCAGCAGCTTCTCCCGGACCCTCCCAGATACGCAGTATTTT	TRBV7-9	TRBJ2-3	-	-
CASGKRDQETQYF	TGTGCCAGCGGTAAGCGAGACCAAGAGACCCAGTACTTC	TRBV6-1	TRBJ2-5	-	-
CASSYGTGQETQYF	TGTGCCAGCAGCTACGGGACAGGGCAAGAGACCCAGTACTTC	TRBV11-2	TRBJ2-5	TRBD1	many
CASSLAAGVVDQPQHF	TGCGCCAGCAGCCTGGCTGCAGGGGTGGTAGATCAGCCCCAGCATTTT	TRBV4-3	TRBJ1-5	-	many
CASRPPRDRSNYGYTF	TGTGCCAGCAGGCCCCCTCGGGACAGATCTAACTATGGCTACACCTTC	TRBV2	TRBJ1-2	TRBD1	many
CASSQGGTGELFF	TGTGCCAGCAGCCAAGGGGGCACCGGGGAGCTGTTTTTT	TRBV3-1	TRBJ2-2	-	many
CASRPGLNEQFF	TGTGCCAGCAGACCAGGGCTCAATGAGCAGTTCTTC	TRBV28	TRBJ2-1	-	-
CASSAGTGTNNQPQHF	TGTGCCAGCAGTGCCGGGACAGGGACTAACAATCAGCCCCAGCATTTT	TRBV2	TRBJ1-5	TRBD1	-
CSAPRTLPDTEAFF	TGCAGTGCCCCGCGGACGCTACCGGACACTGAAGCTTTCTTT	TRBV20-1	TRBJ1-1	-	-
CASRYEGLAAYTDTQYF	TGTGCCAGCAGATATGAAGGCCTAGCGGCCTACACAGATACGCAGTATTTT	TRBV28	TRBJ2-3	TRBD2	few
CSAEPGSLAQQFF	TGCAGTGCGGAGCCAGGTTCGCTAGCCCAGCAGTTCTTC	TRBV20-1	TRBJ2-1	-	-
CASRDNTDTQYF	TGTGCCAGCCGGGACAACACAGATACGCAGTATTTT	TRBV28	TRBJ2-3	-	-
CASRQGAYNEQFF	TGTGCCAGCAGACAGGGGGCCTACAATGAGCAGTTCTTC	TRBV28	TRBJ2-1	TRBD1	once
CASSLIGRSGANVLTF	TGTGCCAGCAGCTTAATAGGACGCTCTGGGGCCAACGTCCTGACTTTC	TRBV13	TRBJ2-6	-	-
CASSLTPGGPDTQYF	TGTGCCAGCAGCTTAACCCCGGGGGGCCCAGATACGCAGTATTTT	TRBV11-2	TRBJ2-3	-	many
CASSDLTPARGEQFF	TGTGCCAGCAGTGATTTAACCCCGGCTAGAGGGGAGCAGTTCTTC	TRBV6-1	TRBJ2-1	-	many
CASSFDYAFNEKLFF	TGCGCCAGCAGCTTTGACTACGCTTTTAATGAAAAACTGTTTTTT	TRBV5-1	TRBJ1-4	-	few
CAGRETYNEQFF	TGTGCAGGGCGGGAAACCTACAATGAGCAGTTCTTC	TRBV30	TRBJ2-1	-	-
CASSRRRAEAFF	TGTGCCAGCTCACGTAGAAGGGCTGAAGCTTTCTTT	TRBV18	TRBJ1-1	-	many
CASSSANTEAFF	TGTGCCAGCAGTTCGGCGAACACTGAAGCTTTCTTT	TRBV12-3/TRBV12-4	TRBJ1-1	-	-
CASSQPLYGGYTF	TGTGCCAGCAGCCAACCCCTTTACGGCGGCTACACCTTC	TRBV28	TRBJ1-2	-	few
CASVTRDRGSVEQFF	TGTGCCAGCGTCACCCGGGACAGGGGGAGTGTGGAGCAGTTCTTC	TRBV27	TRBJ2-1	TRBD1	few